These 24 T cell receptor beta chains were all obtained from the same sample, sequenced in a study of blood T cells in healthy people across ages. Then a second PCR, running roughly 7 to 11 cycles, was carried out with a sample-barcoded 5' primer and a J-beta primer mix. TCRdb recomputed calls from the 5' RACE reads with MiXCR, one row per CDR3 protein. The profile shows 1.2 million to 1.5 million distinct CDR3 sequences, around 59% of them singletons. Input material: blood. The receptors here all came from a man between 18 and 35 years old in good health.

This chain connects TRBV7-2 to TRBJ1-2; tentatively, D is TRBD1 (5 bases). V lost 5 bases and J lost 4, with 17 bases in between. Germline CDR1 reads SGHTA; CDR2 reads FQGNSA. The CDR3 spans 15 residues. The CDR3 DNA is TGTGCCAGCAGCCCCGGAAGCAGGGTTTCCTATGGCTACACCTTC. It encodes CASSPGSRVSYGYTF.

The chain employs TRBV4-1 and TRBJ2-3; D is uncertain. This CDR3 contains 12 residues. The germline V gene has CDR1 MGHRA and CDR2 YSYEKL. V was clipped by 8 bases and J by 5 bases, with 11 bases between them. The CDR3 nucleotides are TGCGCCAGCGGCCCACACGGAGATACGCAGTATTTT. Its protein is CASGPHGDTQYF.

Only a few counts were recorded for this clonotype. The rearrangement links TRBV6-2 or TRBV6-3 to TRBJ1-1, with D hard to call. The CDR3 length is 14 residues. Germline loops: CDR1 MNHEY, CDR2 SVGEGT. Trimming pared 5 bases from V and 1 base from J, leaving 11 bases between. This chain's CDR3 is CASSPLWGNTEAFF. Here the CDR3 DNA reads TGTGCCAGCAGTCCCCTCTGGGGGAACACTGAAGCTTTCTTT.

CDR3 coding DNA: TGTGCCATCAGTGAGTCCTGGCTAGCGCCAAGCACAGATACGCAGTATTTT. It is translated as CAISESWLAPSTDTQYF. This rearrangement joins TRBV10-3 to TRBJ2-3; the D gene is possibly TRBD2 (6 bases). Germline lookup yields CDR1 ENHRY and CDR2 SYGVKD. V was cut by 0 bases and J by 0 bases, with 13 bases left in between. The CDR3 loop spans 17 amino acids.

This clonotype showed up just a few times. The chain uses TRBV21-1 and TRBJ1-2. TRBV21-1 represents a pseudogene. The CDR3 runs to 20 residues. DNA for the CDR3: TGTGCCAGCAGCAATACCTGGCCTTGGTGGACGGTAGTCACTAACTATGGCTACACCTTC. It yields the protein CASSNTWPWWTVVTNYGYTF.

The table lists this clonotype with a count of one. The V and J genes are TRBV7-6 and TRBJ2-7; D call uncertain. This CDR3 spans 13 amino acids. V lost 5 bases and J 3 bases, leaving 11 bases between the germline ends. Per the germline V gene, CDR1 is SGHVS and CDR2 is FNYEAQ. CDR3 bases: TGTGCCAGCAGCCCCGCATATGGCTACGAGCAGTACTTC. This codes for CASSPAYGYEQYF.

This chain uses TRBV5-1 with TRBJ2-1; TRBD2 is a possible D gene (6 bases). Germline lookup yields CDR1 SGHRS and CDR2 YFSETQ. The CDR3 sequence is 15 residues long. V was trimmed by 6 bases and J by 9 bases, leaving 22 bases between them. The CDR3 spells CASNSRGNSDGEQFF. Here the CDR3 DNA reads TGCGCCAGCAATTCCCGCGGGAACTCAGACGGTGAGCAGTTCTTC.

This clonotype was counted between two and nine times. The germline gene is not matched at one end of the junction; a read error may be the cause. This sequence joins TRBV24-1 and TRBJ2-7, with a weak D call TRBD2 (6 bases). Per germline, CDR1 KGHDR and CDR2 SFDVKD. The CDR3 covers 14 residues. The CDR3 DNA sequence: TGTGCCACCAGTGAACCCGGGAGCTCCGACGAGCAGTACTTC. Translated: CATSEPGSSDEQYF.

The rearrangement uses TRBV28 and TRBJ1-5; a possible D gene is TRBD1 (5 bases). Trimming stripped 3 bases from V and 3 bases from J, with 9 bases between. This CDR3 comprises 14 residues. CDR1 is MDHEN and CDR2 is SYDVKM in the germline V gene. The CDR3 loop is CASSLRGDNQPQHF. CDR3 DNA sequence: TGTGCCAGCAGTTTGAGAGGGGACAATCAGCCCCAGCATTTT.

The chain couples TRBV4-2 to TRBJ2-4; the D call may be TRBD1 or TRBD2 (5 bases each). The DNA end is a closer match to TRBJ2-7, so the J assignment may be wrong. The CDR3 covers 16 residues. CDR1 and CDR2 from the germline V gene are LGHNA and YNFKEQ. As DNA, the CDR3 is TGTGCCAGCAGCCAAGCTGGGGGACGGATGAAGCCCGAGCAGTACTTC. This codes for CASSQAGGRMKPEQYF.

This clonotype was seen a few times. V usage is TRBV14 and J usage is TRBJ2-3; 9 bases line up with TRBD1. Trimming at V came to 4 bases and at J to 11 bases, leaving 7 bases not matched to a gene. The CDR3 is 13 residues long. From germline, CDR1 is SGHDN and CDR2 FVKESK. CDR3 sequence: CASSPVRQGEQYF. The DNA for the CDR3 is TGTGCCAGCAGCCCGGTTCGACAGGGGGAGCAGTATTTT.

The rearrangement uses TRBV4-1 and TRBJ1-4, with TRBD1 matching 9 bases. The CDR3 is made up of 12 amino acids. Germline V gene sequence: CDR1 MGHRA, CDR2 YSYEKL. Trimming cost V 11 bases and J 8 bases; bases outside gene matches: 6. CDR3: CACGTGNEKLFF. For the CDR3, the DNA is TGCGCCTGCGGGACAGGGAACGAAAAACTGTTTTTT.

The chain employs TRBV7-2 and TRBJ2-7, with 9 bases lining up with TRBD2. The CDR3 loop spans 18 amino acids. From germline, CDR1 is SGHTA and CDR2 FQGNSA. The V segment lost 2 bases and the J segment 3 bases; nucleotides outside the gene matches: 14. CDR3 nucleotide sequence: TGTGCCAGCAGCTTAATGGCTCGGCGGCTAGCGGGGAACTACGAGCAGTACTTC. Translating gives CASSLMARRLAGNYEQYF.

The V and J genes are TRBV20-1 and TRBJ2-5; 7 bases line up with TRBD1. The ends lost 0 bases at V and 1 base at J; junction bases unmatched: 11. CDR1 and CDR2 (germline): DFQATT, SNEGSKA (reference sequence). The CDR3 runs 17 residues. CDR3 sequence: CSARDPFRPGGQETQYF. In DNA form, the CDR3 reads TGCAGTGCTAGAGATCCCTTCCGGCCAGGGGGCCAAGAGACCCAGTACTTC.

This chain uses TRBV5-6 with TRBJ2-7; 7 bases are a match to TRBD1. CDR1 is SGHDT, CDR2 YYEEEE, per germline. With V trimmed by 4 bases and J by 1 base, 17 bases remained unmatched. This CDR3 is 18 amino acids long. The CDR3 sequence is CASSQNFRGLLQSYEQYF. The CDR3 DNA reads TGTGCCAGCAGCCAGAACTTCAGGGGGTTGTTACAGTCCTACGAGCAGTACTTC.

This clonotype showed up just a few times. This rearrangement joins TRBV7-2 to TRBJ2-3; 7 bases fit TRBD2. Germline V gene lookup returns CDR1 SGHTA and CDR2 FQGNSA. The CDR3 totals 16 residues. With V trimmed by 6 bases and J by 2 bases, 11 bases remained unmatched. The CDR3 reads CASSTHLAEYTDTQYF. CDR3 in DNA: TGTGCCAGCAGTACCCATCTAGCGGAGTACACAGATACGCAGTATTTT. Drawing the rest from reference TRBV7-2 and TRBJ2-3, the complete variable domain is GAGVSQSPSNKVTEKGKDVELRCDPISGHTALYWYRQSLGQGLEFLIYFQGNSAPDKSGLPSDRFSAERTGGSVSTLTIQRTQQEDSAVYLCASSTHLAEYTDTQYFGPGTRLTVL.

This sequence joins TRBV4-2 and TRBJ1-2, with 8 positions matching TRBD1. This CDR3 comprises 16 residues. Losses at the gene ends were 0 bases for V and 6 bases for J; bases not matched to a gene: 9. In germline, CDR1 is LGHNA, CDR2 YNFKEQ. The CDR3 reads CASSQEAWWTGNGYTF. The CDR3 DNA follows: TGTGCCAGCAGCCAAGAAGCTTGGTGGACAGGGAATGGCTACACCTTC.

V is TRBV12-3 or TRBV12-4 and J is TRBJ2-3; the match to TRBD1 covers 9 bases. Trimming at V came to 5 bases and at J to 7 bases, leaving 10 bases not matched to a gene. This CDR3 contains 15 residues. CDR3 amino acids: CASSPTGGRVNTQYF. The CDR3, as DNA: TGTGCCAGCAGTCCGACAGGGGGGAGAGTAAATACGCAGTATTTT.

V gene TRBV4-3 combines with J gene TRBJ2-1, with a tentative D call TRBD2 (6 bases). With the DNA end fitting TRBJ2-7 better, the J assignment may be wrong. This CDR3 has 15 amino acids. Germline V lookup: CDR1 LGHNA, CDR2 YSLEER. The CDR3 nucleotides are TGCGCCAGCAGCCAAGAGGGACTCACCGACAATGAGCAGTACTTC. It specifies CASSQEGLTDNEQYF.

CDR3 region: CASSLSDGSPYEQYF. CDR3 sequence (DNA): TGTGCCAGCAGCTTATCGGACGGGAGTCCCTACGAGCAGTACTTC. The rearrangement joins TRBV7-2 to TRBJ2-5; D may be TRBD2 (6 bases). Matching the DNA end better, TRBJ2-7 makes the J call doubtful. Germline V lookup: CDR1 SGHTA, CDR2 FQGNSA. The CDR3 is 15 amino acids.

This clonotype was seen a few times. The chain recombines TRBV4-2 with TRBJ2-7, with TRBD2 matching 12 bases. CDR1 and CDR2 from the germline V gene are LGHNA and YNFKEQ. V was clipped by 1 base and J by 3 bases; unmatched bases: 7. The CDR3 has 17 residues. The CDR3 sequence: CASSQGLSSGGVYEQYF. In DNA form, the CDR3 reads TGTGCCAGCAGCCAAGGACTTTCTAGCGGGGGGGTCTACGAGCAGTACTTC.

As for this clonotype: This sequence may be a read error, since a much larger clone differs from it by one base. The chain couples TRBV28 to TRBJ1-1; unclear D gene. The CDR3 contains 11 residues. Trimming took 0 bases from V and 7 from J, leaving 3 bases between them. The V gene's germline CDR1 is MDHEN and CDR2 SYDVKM. CDR3 in amino acids: CASSLWGEAFF. DNA for the CDR3: TGTGCCAGCAGTTTATGGGGTGAAGCTTTCTTT. Using reference TRBV28 and TRBJ1-1 for the parts outside the CDR3, the full variable domain is DVKVTQSSRYLVKRTGEKVFLECVQDMDHENMFWYRQDPGLGLRLIYFSYDVKMKEKGDIPEGYSVSREKKERFSLILESASTNQTSMYLCASSLWGEAFFGQGTRLTVV.

This clonotype was seen only a few times. The rearrangement joins TRBV29-1 to TRBJ2-1; the match to TRBD1 covers 7 bases. CDR1 and CDR2 (germline): SQVTM, ANQGSEA. V lost 7 bases, J lost 4 bases, and 10 bases stayed unmatched. CDR3 length: 14 amino acids. The CDR3 nucleotides are TGCAGCGCCGACAGGGTTTATCCTTACAATGAGCAGTTCTTC. It yields the protein CSADRVYPYNEQFF.

V and J are TRBV28 and TRBJ2-7; D is perhaps TRBD1 (6 bases). CDR1 is MDHEN, CDR2 SYDVKM, per germline. CDR3 length: 15 amino acids. V lost 4 bases and J 2 bases, leaving 15 bases between the germline ends. CDR3: CASSSQGFIPYEQYF. Here the CDR3 DNA reads TGTGCCAGCAGTTCTCAGGGGTTCATCCCCTACGAGCAGTACTTC.